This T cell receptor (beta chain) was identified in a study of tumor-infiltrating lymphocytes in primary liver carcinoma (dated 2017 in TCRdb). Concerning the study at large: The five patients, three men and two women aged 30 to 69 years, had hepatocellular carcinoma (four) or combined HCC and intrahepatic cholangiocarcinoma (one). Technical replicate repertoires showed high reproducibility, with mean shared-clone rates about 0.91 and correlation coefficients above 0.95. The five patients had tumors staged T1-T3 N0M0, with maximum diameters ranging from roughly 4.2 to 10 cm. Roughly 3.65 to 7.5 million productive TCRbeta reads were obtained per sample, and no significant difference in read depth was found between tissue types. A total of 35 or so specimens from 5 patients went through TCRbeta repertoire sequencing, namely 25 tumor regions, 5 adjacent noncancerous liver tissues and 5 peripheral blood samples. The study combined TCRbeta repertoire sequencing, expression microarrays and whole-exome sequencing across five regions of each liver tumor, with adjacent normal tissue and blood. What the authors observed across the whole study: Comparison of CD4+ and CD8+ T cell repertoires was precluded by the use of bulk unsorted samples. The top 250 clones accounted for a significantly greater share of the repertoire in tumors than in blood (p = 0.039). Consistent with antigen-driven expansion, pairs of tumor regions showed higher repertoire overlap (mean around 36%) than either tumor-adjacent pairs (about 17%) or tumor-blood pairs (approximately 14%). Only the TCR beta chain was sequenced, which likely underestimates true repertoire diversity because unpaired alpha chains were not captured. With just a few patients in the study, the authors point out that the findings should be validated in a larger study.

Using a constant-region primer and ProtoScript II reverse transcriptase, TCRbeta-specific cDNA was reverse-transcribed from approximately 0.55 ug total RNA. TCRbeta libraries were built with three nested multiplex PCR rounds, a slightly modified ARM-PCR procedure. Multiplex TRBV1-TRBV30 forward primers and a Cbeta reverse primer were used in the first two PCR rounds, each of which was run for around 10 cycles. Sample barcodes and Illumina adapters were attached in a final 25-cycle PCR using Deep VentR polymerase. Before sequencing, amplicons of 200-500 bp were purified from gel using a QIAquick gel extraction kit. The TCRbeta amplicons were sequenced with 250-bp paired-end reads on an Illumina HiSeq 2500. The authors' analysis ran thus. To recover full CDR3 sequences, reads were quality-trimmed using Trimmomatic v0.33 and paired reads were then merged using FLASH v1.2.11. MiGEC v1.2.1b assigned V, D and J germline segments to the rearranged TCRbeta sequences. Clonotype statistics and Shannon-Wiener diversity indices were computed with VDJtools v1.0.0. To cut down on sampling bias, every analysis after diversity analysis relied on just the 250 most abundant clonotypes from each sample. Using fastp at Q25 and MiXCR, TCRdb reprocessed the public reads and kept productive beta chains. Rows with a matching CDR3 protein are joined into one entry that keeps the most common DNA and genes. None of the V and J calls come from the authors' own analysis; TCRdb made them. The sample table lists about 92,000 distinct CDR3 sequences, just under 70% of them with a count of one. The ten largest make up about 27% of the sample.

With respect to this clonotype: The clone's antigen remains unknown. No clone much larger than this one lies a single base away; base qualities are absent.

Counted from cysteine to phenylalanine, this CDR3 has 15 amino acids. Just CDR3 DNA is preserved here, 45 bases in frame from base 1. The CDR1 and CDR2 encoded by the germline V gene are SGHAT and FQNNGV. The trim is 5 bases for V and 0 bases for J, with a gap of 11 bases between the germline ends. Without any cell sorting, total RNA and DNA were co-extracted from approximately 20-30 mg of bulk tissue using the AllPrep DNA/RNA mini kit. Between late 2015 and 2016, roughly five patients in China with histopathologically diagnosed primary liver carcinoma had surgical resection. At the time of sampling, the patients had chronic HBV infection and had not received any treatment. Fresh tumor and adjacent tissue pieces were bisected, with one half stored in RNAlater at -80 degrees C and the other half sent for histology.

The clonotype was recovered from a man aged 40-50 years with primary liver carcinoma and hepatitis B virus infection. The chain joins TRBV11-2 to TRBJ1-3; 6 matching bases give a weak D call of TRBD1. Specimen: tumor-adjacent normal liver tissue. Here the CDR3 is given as CASSELGASGNTIYF. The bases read TGTGCCAGCAGCGAACTGGGGGCCTCTGGAAACACCATATATTTT. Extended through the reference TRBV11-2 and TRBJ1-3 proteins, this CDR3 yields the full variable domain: EAGVAQSPRYKIIEKRQSVAFWCNPISGHATLYWYQQILGQGPKLLIQFQNNGVVDDSQLPKDRFSAERLKGVDSTLKIQPAKLEDSAVYLCASSELGASGNTIYFGEGSWLTVV.